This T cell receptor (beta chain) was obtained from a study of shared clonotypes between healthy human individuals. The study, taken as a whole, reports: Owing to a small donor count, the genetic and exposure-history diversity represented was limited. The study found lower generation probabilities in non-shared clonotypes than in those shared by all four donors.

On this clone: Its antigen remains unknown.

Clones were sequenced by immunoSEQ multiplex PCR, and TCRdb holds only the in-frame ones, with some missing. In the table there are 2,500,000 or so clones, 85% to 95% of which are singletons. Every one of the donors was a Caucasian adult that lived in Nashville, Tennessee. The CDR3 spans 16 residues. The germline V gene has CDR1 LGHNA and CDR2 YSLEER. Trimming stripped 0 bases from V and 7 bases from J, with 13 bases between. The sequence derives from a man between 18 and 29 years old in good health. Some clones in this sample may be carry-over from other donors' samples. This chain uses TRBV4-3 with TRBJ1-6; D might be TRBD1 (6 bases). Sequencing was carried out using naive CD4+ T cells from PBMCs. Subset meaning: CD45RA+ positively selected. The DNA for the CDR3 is TGCGCCAGCAGCCAAGATCCCGCCAGGGGAAATTCACCCCTCCACTTT. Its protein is CASSQDPARGNSPLHF.